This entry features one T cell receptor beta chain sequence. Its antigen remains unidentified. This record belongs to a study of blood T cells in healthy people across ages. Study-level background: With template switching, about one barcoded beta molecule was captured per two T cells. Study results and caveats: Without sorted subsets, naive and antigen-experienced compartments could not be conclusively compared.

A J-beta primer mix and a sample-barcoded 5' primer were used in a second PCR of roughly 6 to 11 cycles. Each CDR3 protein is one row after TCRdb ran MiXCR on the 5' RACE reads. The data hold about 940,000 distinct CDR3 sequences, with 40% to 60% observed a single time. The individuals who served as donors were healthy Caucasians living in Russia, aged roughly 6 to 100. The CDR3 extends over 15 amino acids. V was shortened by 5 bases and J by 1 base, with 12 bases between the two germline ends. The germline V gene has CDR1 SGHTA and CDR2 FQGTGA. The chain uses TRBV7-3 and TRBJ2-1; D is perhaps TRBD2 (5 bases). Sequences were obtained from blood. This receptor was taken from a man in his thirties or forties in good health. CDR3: CASSKSGVSYNEQFF. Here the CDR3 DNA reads TGTGCCAGCAGCAAGAGCGGTGTATCCTACAATGAGCAGTTCTTC.